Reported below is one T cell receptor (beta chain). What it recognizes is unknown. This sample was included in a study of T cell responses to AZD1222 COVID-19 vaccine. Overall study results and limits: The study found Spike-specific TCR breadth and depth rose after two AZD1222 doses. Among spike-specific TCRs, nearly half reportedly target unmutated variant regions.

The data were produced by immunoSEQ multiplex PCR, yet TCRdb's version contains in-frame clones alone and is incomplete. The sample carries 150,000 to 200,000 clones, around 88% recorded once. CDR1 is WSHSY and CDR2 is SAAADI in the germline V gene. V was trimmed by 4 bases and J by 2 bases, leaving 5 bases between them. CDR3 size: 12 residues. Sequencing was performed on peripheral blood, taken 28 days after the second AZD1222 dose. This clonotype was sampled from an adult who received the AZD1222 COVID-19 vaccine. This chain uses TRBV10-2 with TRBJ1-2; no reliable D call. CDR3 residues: CASSVRNYGYTF. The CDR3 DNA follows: TGCGCCAGCAGTGTTAGGAACTATGGCTACACCTTC.